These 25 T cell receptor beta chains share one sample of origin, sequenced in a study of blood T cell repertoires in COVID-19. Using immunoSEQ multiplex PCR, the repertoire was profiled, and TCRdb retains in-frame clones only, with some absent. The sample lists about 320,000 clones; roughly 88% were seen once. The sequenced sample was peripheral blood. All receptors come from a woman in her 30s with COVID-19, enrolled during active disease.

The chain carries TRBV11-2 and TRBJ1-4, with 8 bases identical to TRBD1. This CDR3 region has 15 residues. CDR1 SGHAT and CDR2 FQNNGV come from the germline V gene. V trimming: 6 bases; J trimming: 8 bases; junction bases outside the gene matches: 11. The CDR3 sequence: CASRYSGTGGEKLFF. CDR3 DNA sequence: TGTGCCAGCAGATATAGTGGGACAGGCGGGGAAAAACTGTTTTTT.

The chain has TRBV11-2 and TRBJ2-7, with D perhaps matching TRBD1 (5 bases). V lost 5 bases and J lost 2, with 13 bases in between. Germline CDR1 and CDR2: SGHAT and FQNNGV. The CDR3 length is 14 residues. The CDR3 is CASSRQSSPYEQYV. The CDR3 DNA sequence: TGTGCCAGCAGCCGACAGAGCTCTCCCTACGAGCAGTACGTC.

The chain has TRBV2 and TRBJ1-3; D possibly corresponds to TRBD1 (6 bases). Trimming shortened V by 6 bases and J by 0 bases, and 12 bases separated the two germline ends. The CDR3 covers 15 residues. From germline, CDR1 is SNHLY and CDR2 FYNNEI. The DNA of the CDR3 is TGTGCCAGCAGACGACAGGCCCTCTCTGGAAACACCATATATTTT. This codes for CASRRQALSGNTIYF. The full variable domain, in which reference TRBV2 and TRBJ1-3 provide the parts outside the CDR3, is EPEVTQTPSHQVTQMGQEVILRCVPISNHLYFYWYRQILGQKVEFLVSFYNNEISEKSEIFDDQFSVERPDGSNFTLKIRSTKLEDSAMYFCASRRQALSGNTIYFGEGSWLTVV.

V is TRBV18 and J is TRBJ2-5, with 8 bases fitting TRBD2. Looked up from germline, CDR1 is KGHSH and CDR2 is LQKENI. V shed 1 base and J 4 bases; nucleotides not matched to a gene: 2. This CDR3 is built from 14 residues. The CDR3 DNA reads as TGTGCCAGCTCACCACTAGCGGGGCCAGAGACCCAGTACTTC. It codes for CASSPLAGPETQYF.

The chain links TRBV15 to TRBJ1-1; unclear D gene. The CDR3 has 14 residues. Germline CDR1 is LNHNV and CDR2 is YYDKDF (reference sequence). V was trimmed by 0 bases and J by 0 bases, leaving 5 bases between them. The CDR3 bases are TGTGCCACCAGCAGAGAATATTTGAACACTGAAGCTTTCTTT. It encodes CATSREYLNTEAFF.

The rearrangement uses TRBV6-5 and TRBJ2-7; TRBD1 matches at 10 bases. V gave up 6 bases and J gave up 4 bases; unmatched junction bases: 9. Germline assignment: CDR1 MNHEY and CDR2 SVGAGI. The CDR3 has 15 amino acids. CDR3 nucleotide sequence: TGTGCCAGCAGCCCGCTGGGACAGGGGCCATACGAGCAGTACGTC. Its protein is CASSPLGQGPYEQYV.

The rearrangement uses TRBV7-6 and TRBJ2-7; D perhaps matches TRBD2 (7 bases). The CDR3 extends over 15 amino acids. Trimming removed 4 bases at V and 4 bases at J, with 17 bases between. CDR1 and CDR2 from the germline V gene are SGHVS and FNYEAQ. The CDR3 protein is CASSSREGGNYEQYF. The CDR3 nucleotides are TGTGCCAGCAGCTCTAGAGAGGGGGGGAATTACGAGCAGTACTTC.

The CDR3 spells CASSLEAVLTDTQYF. The CDR3 DNA follows: TGTGCCAGCAGCTTAGAAGCGGTCCTCACAGATACGCAGTATTTT. The rearrangement joins TRBV7-9 to TRBJ2-3; possible D gene TRBD2, 5 bases. V dropped 1 base and J dropped 2 bases, with 10 bases sitting between them. CDR1 and CDR2 from the germline V gene are SEHNR and FQNEAQ (reference sequence). This CDR3 is 15 amino acids long.

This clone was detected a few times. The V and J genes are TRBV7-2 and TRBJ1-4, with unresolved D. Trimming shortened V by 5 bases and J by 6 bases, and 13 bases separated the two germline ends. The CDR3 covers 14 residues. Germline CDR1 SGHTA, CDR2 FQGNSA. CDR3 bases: TGTGCCAGCAGCCCCGACACGGAGGATGAAAAACTGTTTTTT. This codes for CASSPDTEDEKLFF.

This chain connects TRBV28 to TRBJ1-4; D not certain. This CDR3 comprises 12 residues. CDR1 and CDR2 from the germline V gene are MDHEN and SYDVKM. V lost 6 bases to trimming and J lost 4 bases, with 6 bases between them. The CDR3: CASRSLNEKLFF. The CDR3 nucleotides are TGTGCCAGCAGGTCCCTTAATGAAAAACTGTTTTTT.

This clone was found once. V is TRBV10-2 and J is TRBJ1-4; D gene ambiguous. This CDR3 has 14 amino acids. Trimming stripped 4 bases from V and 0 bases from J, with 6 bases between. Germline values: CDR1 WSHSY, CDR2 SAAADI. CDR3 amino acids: CASSVSATNEKLFF. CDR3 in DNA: TGCGCCAGCAGTGTGAGCGCAACTAATGAAAAACTGTTTTTT.

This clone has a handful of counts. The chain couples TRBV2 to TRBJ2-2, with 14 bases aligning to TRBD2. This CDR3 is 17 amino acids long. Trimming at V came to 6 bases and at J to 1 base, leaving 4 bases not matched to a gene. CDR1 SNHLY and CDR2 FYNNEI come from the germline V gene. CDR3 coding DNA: TGTGCCAGCAGACGTGGACTAGCGGGGGGGAACACCGGGGAGCTGTTTTTT. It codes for CASRRGLAGGNTGELFF.

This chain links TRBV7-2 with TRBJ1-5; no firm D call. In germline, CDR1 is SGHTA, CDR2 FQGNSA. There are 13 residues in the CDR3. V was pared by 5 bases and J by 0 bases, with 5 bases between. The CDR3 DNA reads TGTGCCAGCAGCCCGGGTAGCAATCAGCCCCAGCATTTT. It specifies CASSPGSNQPQHF.

The CDR3 bases are TGCGCCAGCAGCCAAGCCGGACAGGATAATTCACCCCTCCACTTT. As protein: CASSQAGQDNSPLHF. The chain has TRBV4-1 and TRBJ1-6; 7 bases line up with TRBD1. The CDR3 extends over 15 amino acids. Per the germline V gene, CDR1 is MGHRA and CDR2 is YSYEKL. J gave up 5 bases and V 1 base, and 2 bases lay outside the gene matches.

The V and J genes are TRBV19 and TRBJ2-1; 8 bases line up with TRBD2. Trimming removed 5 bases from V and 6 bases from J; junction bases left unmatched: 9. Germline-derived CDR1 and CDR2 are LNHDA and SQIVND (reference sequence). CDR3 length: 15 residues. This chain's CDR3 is CASSLGLGAPNEQFF. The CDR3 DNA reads TGTGCCAGTAGTTTGGGACTAGGGGCACCCAATGAGCAGTTCTTC.

This CDR3 is CSASPGGGTDTQYF. CDR3 coding DNA: TGCAGTGCTAGTCCGGGGGGGGGCACAGATACGCAGTATTTT. V is TRBV20-1 and J is TRBJ2-3; TRBD2 matches 8 bases. The CDR3 covers 14 residues. V gave up 3 bases and J gave up 1 base; unmatched junction bases: 3. Germline V CDR1 and CDR2: DFQATT, SNEGSKA (reference sequence).

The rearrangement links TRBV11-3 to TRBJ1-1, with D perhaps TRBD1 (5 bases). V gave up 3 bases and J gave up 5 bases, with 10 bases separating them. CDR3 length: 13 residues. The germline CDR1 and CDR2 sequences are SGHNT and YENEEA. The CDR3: CASSLWRGTEAFF. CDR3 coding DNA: TGTGCCAGCAGCTTGTGGAGGGGTACTGAAGCTTTCTTT.

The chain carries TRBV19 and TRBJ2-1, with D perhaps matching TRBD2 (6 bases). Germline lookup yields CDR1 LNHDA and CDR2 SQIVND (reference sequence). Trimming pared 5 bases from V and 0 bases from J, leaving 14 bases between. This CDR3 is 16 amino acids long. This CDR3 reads CASSSLGTFSYNEQFF. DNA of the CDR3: TGTGCCAGTAGTTCCCTGGGGACTTTCTCCTACAATGAGCAGTTCTTC.

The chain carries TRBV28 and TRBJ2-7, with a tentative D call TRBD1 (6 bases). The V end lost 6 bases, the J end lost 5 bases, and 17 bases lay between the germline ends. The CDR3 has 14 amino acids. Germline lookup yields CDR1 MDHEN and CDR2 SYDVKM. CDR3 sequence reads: CASRTLGQINEQYF. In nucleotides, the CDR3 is TGTGCCAGCAGGACCTTGGGACAAATCAACGAGCAGTACTTC.

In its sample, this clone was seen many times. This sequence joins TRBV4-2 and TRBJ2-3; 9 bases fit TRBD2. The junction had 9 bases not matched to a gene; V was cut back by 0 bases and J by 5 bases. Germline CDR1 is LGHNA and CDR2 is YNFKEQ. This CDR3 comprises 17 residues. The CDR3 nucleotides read TGTGCCAGCAGCCAAGACGCGGGGGGGCGCGGAGGAGATACGCAGTATTTT. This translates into CASSQDAGGRGGDTQYF.

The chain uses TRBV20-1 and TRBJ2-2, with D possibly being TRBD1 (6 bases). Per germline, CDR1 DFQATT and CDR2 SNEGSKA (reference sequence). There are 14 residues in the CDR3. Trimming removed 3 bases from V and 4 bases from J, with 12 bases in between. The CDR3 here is CSASQGSGTGELFF. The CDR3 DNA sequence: TGCAGTGCTAGTCAGGGGTCGGGCACCGGGGAGCTGTTTTTT.

This CDR3 reads CASSYGVPNSPLHF. The CDR3 DNA reads as TGTGCCAGCAGTTACGGAGTCCCCAATTCACCCCTCCACTTT. This sequence joins TRBV6-5 and TRBJ1-6; D remains unclear. Germline V gene lookup returns CDR1 MNHEY and CDR2 SVGAGI. This CDR3 has 14 amino acids. Trimming removed 2 bases at V and 7 bases at J, with 9 bases between.

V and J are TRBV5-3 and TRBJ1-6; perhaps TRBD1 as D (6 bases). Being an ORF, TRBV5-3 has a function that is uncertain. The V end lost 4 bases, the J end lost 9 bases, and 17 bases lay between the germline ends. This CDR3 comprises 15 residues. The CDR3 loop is CARSGKTGTCSPLHF. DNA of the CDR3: TGTGCCAGAAGCGGAAAAACCGGGACATGTTCACCCCTCCACTTT.

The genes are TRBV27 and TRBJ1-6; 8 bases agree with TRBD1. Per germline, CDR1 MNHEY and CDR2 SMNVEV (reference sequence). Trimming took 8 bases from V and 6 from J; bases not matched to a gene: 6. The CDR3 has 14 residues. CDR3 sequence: CASGNRGFNSPLHF. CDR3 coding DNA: TGTGCCAGCGGAAACAGGGGGTTTAATTCACCCCTCCACTTT.

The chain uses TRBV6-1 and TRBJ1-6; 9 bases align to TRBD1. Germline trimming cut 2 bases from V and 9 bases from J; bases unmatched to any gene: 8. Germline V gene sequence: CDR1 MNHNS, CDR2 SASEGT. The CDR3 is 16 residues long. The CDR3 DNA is TGTGCCAGCAGTGAACAATGGGGACAGGGTCGTTCACCCCTCCACTTT. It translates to CASSEQWGQGRSPLHF.